Listed below are T cell receptor beta chains from one sample, sequenced in a study of Ad26.COV2.S vaccination and SARS-CoV-2 variants. Assay used: immunoSEQ multiplex PCR; TCRdb lists only in-frame clones, some missing. The data show under 550,000 clones, about nine tenths seen once. Here the sequenced sample was peripheral blood, taken in a trial of Ad26.COV2.S vaccine versus placebo. The receptors shown here come from a person between 18 and 60 years old who received the Ad26.COV2.S COVID-19 vaccine or a placebo. The CDR3 runs from the conserved cysteine through the conserved F or W. Fields, in order: V gene, J gene, D gene, clone size, CDR3 DNA, CDR3 protein. A D gene is named only where the DNA matches it firmly. Clone sizes are given selectively: once, few, many, or a class where the clone is expanded.

v_gene: TRBV5-4; j_gene: TRBJ2-3; d_gene: TRBD2; abundance: .; CDR3nt: TGTGCCAGCAGCTCGGGACTAGCGGTTACAGATACGCAGTATTTT; CDR3aa: CASSSGLAVTDTQYF
v_gene: TRBV3-1/TRBV3-2; j_gene: TRBJ2-1; d_gene: .; abundance: .; CDR3nt: TGTGCCAGCAGCCAATCCAGGGACCTTCACAATGAGCAGTTCTTC; CDR3aa: CASSQSRDLHNEQFF
v_gene: TRBV4-1; j_gene: TRBJ1-5; d_gene: .; abundance: .; CDR3nt: TGCGCCAGCAGCCAAGTTTTGGGGGGCAATCAGCCCCAGCATTTT; CDR3aa: CASSQVLGGNQPQHF
v_gene: TRBV5-1; j_gene: TRBJ1-3; d_gene: TRBD1; abundance: .; CDR3nt: TGCGCCAGCAGCTTGGATGGCAGGGGGACGGACACCATATATTTT; CDR3aa: CASSLDGRGTDTIYF
v_gene: TRBV6-6; j_gene: TRBJ2-2; d_gene: TRBD2; abundance: .; CDR3nt: TGTGCCAGCAGTCGACTCCTAGGACTAGCGGGACCTCCGAACACCGGGGAGCTGTTTTTT; CDR3aa: CASSRLLGLAGPPNTGELFF
v_gene: TRBV6-5; j_gene: TRBJ2-5; d_gene: .; abundance: .; CDR3nt: TGTGCCAGCAGTCGTGGAGCCGAGACCCAGTACTTC; CDR3aa: CASSRGAETQYF
v_gene: TRBV5-1; j_gene: TRBJ2-5; d_gene: TRBD1; abundance: .; CDR3nt: TGCGCCAGCAGCTTGGTAGTCAGGGGGCCAGAGACCCAGTACTTC; CDR3aa: CASSLVVRGPETQYF
v_gene: TRBV6-2/TRBV6-3; j_gene: TRBJ1-3; d_gene: .; abundance: .; CDR3nt: TGTGCCAGCAGTTCCTCGACACTTTCTGGAAACACCATATATTTT; CDR3aa: CASSSSTLSGNTIYF
v_gene: TRBV7-7; j_gene: TRBJ2-7; d_gene: TRBD1; abundance: .; CDR3nt: TGTGCCAGCAGCCTAAGGACAGGGATTACCTACGAGCAGTACTTC; CDR3aa: CASSLRTGITYEQYF
v_gene: TRBV27; j_gene: TRBJ2-7; d_gene: TRBD2; abundance: .; CDR3nt: TGTGCCAGCAGTTTATTCCGGGAGGAAAACGAGCAGTACTTC; CDR3aa: CASSLFREENEQYF
v_gene: TRBV5-1; j_gene: TRBJ2-7; d_gene: TRBD1; abundance: .; CDR3nt: TGCGCCAGCAGCGAGCAGGGGGCGTACGAGCAGTACTTC; CDR3aa: CASSEQGAYEQYF
v_gene: TRBV4-1; j_gene: TRBJ2-1; d_gene: .; abundance: .; CDR3nt: TGCGCCAGCAGCCAAGATGGCATAAGCTCCTACAATGAGCAGTTCTTC; CDR3aa: CASSQDGISSYNEQFF
v_gene: TRBV4-1; j_gene: TRBJ2-1; d_gene: .; abundance: .; CDR3nt: TGCGCCAGCACCCCTTCCGAAGGTGCATCCTACAATGAGCAGTTCTTC; CDR3aa: CASTPSEGASYNEQFF
v_gene: TRBV5-7; j_gene: TRBJ2-1; d_gene: TRBD2; abundance: .; CDR3nt: TGTGCCAGCAGCCCTGGGACTAGCGGTTCCGGCTACAATGAGCAGTTCTTC; CDR3aa: CASSPGTSGSGYNEQFF
v_gene: TRBV6-2/TRBV6-3; j_gene: TRBJ1-5; d_gene: .; abundance: .; CDR3nt: TGTGCCAGCAGCCTCCGGGGCAATCAGCCCCAGCATTTT; CDR3aa: CASSLRGNQPQHF
v_gene: TRBV4-2; j_gene: TRBJ1-6; d_gene: .; abundance: .; CDR3nt: TGTGCCAGCAGCCAAGATTTAGGCCCGATTGCGCGAACCAATTCACCCCTCCACTTT; CDR3aa: CASSQDLGPIARTNSPLHF
v_gene: TRBV4-3; j_gene: TRBJ2-7; d_gene: TRBD2; abundance: .; CDR3nt: TGCGCCAGCAGTCTAGGGACTAGCGGGATTTACGAGCAGTACTTC; CDR3aa: CASSLGTSGIYEQYF
v_gene: TRBV19; j_gene: TRBJ1-1; d_gene: .; abundance: .; CDR3nt: TGTGCCAGTAGTATAGGGAAGAACACTGAAGCTTTCTTT; CDR3aa: CASSIGKNTEAFF
v_gene: TRBV2; j_gene: TRBJ1-6; d_gene: .; abundance: .; CDR3nt: TGTGCCAGCAGTGAAGGGGGACACGGGGGTTCACCCCTCCACTTT; CDR3aa: CASSEGGHGGSPLHF
v_gene: TRBV11-2; j_gene: TRBJ2-7; d_gene: TRBD1; abundance: .; CDR3nt: TGTGCCAGCAGCTTGTCCGGGACAGGGGGCTCCTACGAGCAGTACTTC; CDR3aa: CASSLSGTGGSYEQYF
v_gene: TRBV21-1; j_gene: TRBJ2-3; d_gene: .; abundance: .; CDR3nt: TGTGCCAGCAGCAACCCTCAGGACAGGGTGAGGGATACGCAGTATTTT; CDR3aa: CASSNPQDRVRDTQYF
v_gene: TRBV29-1; j_gene: TRBJ2-7; d_gene: TRBD2; abundance: few; CDR3nt: TGCAGCGTTGGGAGGCTAGCGGGATCCGAGCAGTACTTC; CDR3aa: CSVGRLAGSEQYF
v_gene: TRBV28; j_gene: TRBJ1-5; d_gene: .; abundance: once; CDR3nt: TGTGCCAGCAGTTATACAGGGAGGGCCCAGCATTTT; CDR3aa: CASSYTGRAQHF
v_gene: TRBV15; j_gene: TRBJ2-5; d_gene: .; abundance: .; CDR3nt: TGTGCCACCAGCAGAGATACCGAGACCCAGTACTTC; CDR3aa: CATSRDTETQYF
v_gene: TRBV11-2; j_gene: TRBJ2-2; d_gene: .; abundance: .; CDR3nt: TGTGCCAGCAGCTCCCCATCGTACCCCACCGGGGAGCTGTTTTTT; CDR3aa: CASSSPSYPTGELFF
v_gene: TRBV5-8; j_gene: TRBJ2-5; d_gene: TRBD2; abundance: .; CDR3nt: TGTGCCAGCAGCTTTGGGGGAGGGGAAGAGACCCAGTACTTC; CDR3aa: CASSFGGGEETQYF
v_gene: TRBV30; j_gene: TRBJ1-2; d_gene: TRBD1; abundance: .; CDR3nt: TGTGCCTGGACCTCAGGGGGGGGTGGAGGCTACACCTTC; CDR3aa: CAWTSGGGGGYTF
v_gene: TRBV9; j_gene: TRBJ2-5; d_gene: TRBD1; abundance: .; CDR3nt: TGTGCCAGCAGCGTACAGGGGGCGGTAGAGACCCAGTACTTC; CDR3aa: CASSVQGAVETQYF
v_gene: TRBV28; j_gene: TRBJ1-2; d_gene: .; abundance: .; CDR3nt: TGTGCCAGCACCTCCAGGGGAGGCGGTGGCTACACCTTC; CDR3aa: CASTSRGGGGYTF
v_gene: TRBV5-5; j_gene: TRBJ2-5; d_gene: .; abundance: .; CDR3nt: TGTGCCAGCAACACGGGACTCCCGACCCCGATAAGAAAGACCCAGTACTTC; CDR3aa: CASNTGLPTPIRKTQYF
v_gene: TRBV4-3; j_gene: TRBJ1-4; d_gene: .; abundance: once; CDR3nt: TGCGCCAGCAGCCAAGATTGGGGAACTAATGAAAAACTGTTTTTT; CDR3aa: CASSQDWGTNEKLFF
v_gene: TRBV5-4; j_gene: TRBJ2-1; d_gene: .; abundance: .; CDR3nt: TGTGCCAGCAGCTTCAGCCAGAGCTCCTACAATGAGCAGTTCTTC; CDR3aa: CASSFSQSSYNEQFF
v_gene: TRBV5-6; j_gene: TRBJ2-2; d_gene: TRBD2; abundance: .; CDR3nt: TGTGCCAGCAGCTCCTTAGCGGGAGGGTGGACCGGGGAGCTGTTTTTT; CDR3aa: CASSSLAGGWTGELFF
v_gene: TRBV19; j_gene: TRBJ2-7; d_gene: TRBD2; abundance: .; CDR3nt: TGTGCCAGTAGTATTTCTCTAGCGGGAAGCTCCTACGAGCAGTACTTC; CDR3aa: CASSISLAGSSYEQYF
v_gene: TRBV29-1; j_gene: TRBJ1-1; d_gene: .; abundance: .; CDR3nt: TGCAGCGTTGTCGTCTACGTGAACACTGAAGCTTTCTTT; CDR3aa: CSVVVYVNTEAFF
v_gene: TRBV6-5; j_gene: TRBJ1-5; d_gene: .; abundance: .; CDR3nt: TGTGCCAGCAGTTACAGCAGGGCAGTCGATCAGCCCCAGCATTTT; CDR3aa: CASSYSRAVDQPQHF
v_gene: TRBV6-6; j_gene: TRBJ2-5; d_gene: TRBD2; abundance: .; CDR3nt: TGTGCCAGCAGTTACGGAGCGGGAGTGGGTGAGACCCAGTACTTC; CDR3aa: CASSYGAGVGETQYF
v_gene: TRBV4-3; j_gene: TRBJ2-7; d_gene: TRBD2; abundance: few; CDR3nt: TGCGCCAGCAGCCAAGATATTGGTAGCGGGACCTACGAGCAGTACTTC; CDR3aa: CASSQDIGSGTYEQYF
v_gene: TRBV6-7; j_gene: TRBJ2-3; d_gene: TRBD2; abundance: .; CDR3nt: TGTGCCAGCAGTCTGGGACCGGGGGGGTCCCCAGATACGCAGTATTTT; CDR3aa: CASSLGPGGSPDTQYF
v_gene: TRBV5-1; j_gene: TRBJ1-2; d_gene: TRBD1; abundance: .; CDR3nt: TGCGCCAGCAGCTTGGCCGGAGGCCCAGGGGGCGAAAACTATGGCTACACCTTC; CDR3aa: CASSLAGGPGGENYGYTF
v_gene: TRBV30; j_gene: TRBJ1-2; d_gene: TRBD1; abundance: .; CDR3nt: TGTGCCTGGAGCCCACTCGGGACAGGGGAAAGTTTCTATGGCTACACCTTC; CDR3aa: CAWSPLGTGESFYGYTF
v_gene: TRBV7-9; j_gene: TRBJ2-3; d_gene: TRBD2; abundance: .; CDR3nt: TGTGCCAGCAGCTTAGTAAGGGTCTCAGCGGGAGGGCCTCGGGATACGCAGTATTTT; CDR3aa: CASSLVRVSAGGPRDTQYF
v_gene: TRBV4-3; j_gene: TRBJ2-6; d_gene: .; abundance: .; CDR3nt: TGCGCCAGCAGCCAAGACGAGGATAACTCTGGGGCCAACGTCCTGACTTTC; CDR3aa: CASSQDEDNSGANVLTF
v_gene: TRBV18; j_gene: TRBJ2-1; d_gene: .; abundance: .; CDR3nt: TGTGCCAGCTCAGAATTCAATGAGCAGTTCTTC; CDR3aa: CASSEFNEQFF
v_gene: TRBV12-3/TRBV12-4; j_gene: TRBJ2-6; d_gene: .; abundance: .; CDR3nt: TGTGCCAGCAGCTTATGGGGGGCCAACGTCCTGACTTTC; CDR3aa: CASSLWGANVLTF
v_gene: TRBV4-3; j_gene: TRBJ2-1; d_gene: TRBD2; abundance: .; CDR3nt: TGCGCCAGCAGCCAAGAACGTAGCGGGCCGACGGGTGAGCAGTTCTTC; CDR3aa: CASSQERSGPTGEQFF
v_gene: TRBV18; j_gene: TRBJ2-1; d_gene: TRBD2; abundance: few; CDR3nt: TGTGCCAGCTCATCCGGGACTAGCGGGATTAATGAGCAGTTCTTC; CDR3aa: CASSSGTSGINEQFF
v_gene: TRBV6-2/TRBV6-3; j_gene: TRBJ2-7; d_gene: TRBD2; abundance: .; CDR3nt: TGTGCCAGCAGTTACTCCGGGGGGTCCTACGAGCAGTACTTC; CDR3aa: CASSYSGGSYEQYF
v_gene: TRBV19; j_gene: TRBJ1-4; d_gene: TRBD1; abundance: .; CDR3nt: TGTGCCAGTAGTCCCCTGGACAGGCGGGTCGGTGAAAAACTGTTTTTT; CDR3aa: CASSPLDRRVGEKLFF
v_gene: TRBV6-2/TRBV6-3; j_gene: TRBJ2-1; d_gene: TRBD2; abundance: .; CDR3nt: TGTGCCAGCAGTCCACTTAGCGGGAGCTCCTACAATGAGCAGTTCTTC; CDR3aa: CASSPLSGSSYNEQFF
v_gene: TRBV2; j_gene: TRBJ1-2; d_gene: .; abundance: .; CDR3nt: TGTGCCAGCAGTAGGGGCGTTTTTAACTATGGCTACACCTTC; CDR3aa: CASSRGVFNYGYTF
v_gene: TRBV5-1; j_gene: TRBJ2-1; d_gene: .; abundance: .; CDR3nt: TGCGCCAGCAGCTTGGCCGGGTTTGTAAATGAGCAGTTCTTC; CDR3aa: CASSLAGFVNEQFF
v_gene: TRBV6-5; j_gene: TRBJ1-2; d_gene: .; abundance: .; CDR3nt: TGTGCCAGCAAGGAGGGGAACTATGGCTACACCTTC; CDR3aa: CASKEGNYGYTF
v_gene: TRBV19; j_gene: TRBJ1-1; d_gene: .; abundance: .; CDR3nt: TGTGCCAGTAGTTCCCACGCGGGCGGCACTGAAGCTTTCTTT; CDR3aa: CASSSHAGGTEAFF
v_gene: TRBV7-9; j_gene: TRBJ1-2; d_gene: TRBD1; abundance: .; CDR3nt: TGTGCCAGCAGCCCTCAGGGGGGTGACTATGGCTACACCTTC; CDR3aa: CASSPQGGDYGYTF